A selection of T cell receptor beta chains follows, all from one sample in a study of graft-versus-host responses after intestinal transplantation. Data came from immunoSEQ multiplex PCR; TCRdb stores just in-frame clones and leaves some out. In the table there are around 90,000 clones, around 93% of which are singletons. Their recognized antigens are unknown. This specimen was unstimulated CD4+ T cells sorted from spleen or lymph node cells, taken before transplant. The origin of the receptors is a human donor who was the organ donor for an intestinal transplant. Each CDR3 is given with its conserved first and last residue. D genes are given only for firm matches. Clone size, where shown, is once, few, many, or a class for clones that have expanded.

clone size	J gene	V gene	CDR3 length	D gene	CDR3 protein	CDR3 DNA
NA	TRBJ1-2	TRBV7-9	15	TRBD1	CASSLAGGGNYGYTF	TGTGCCAGCAGTCTGGCAGGGGGTGGGAACTATGGCTACACCTTC
NA	TRBJ2-2	TRBV6-1	14	NA	CASSTKTSTGELFF	TGTGCCAGCAGTACCAAGACATCCACCGGGGAGCTGTTTTTT
once	TRBJ1-2	TRBV6-1	14	TRBD1	CASSEGQGYYGYTF	TGTGCCAGCAGTGAGGGACAGGGTTACTATGGCTACACCTTC
few	TRBJ1-1	TRBV6-1	15	TRBD1	CASSATGQGSAEAFF	TGTGCCAGCAGTGCAACAGGACAGGGTAGCGCTGAAGCTTTCTTT
NA	TRBJ2-7	TRBV6-5	13	NA	CASRTTAAYEQYF	TGTGCCAGCAGAACCACCGCGGCATACGAGCAGTACTTC
NA	TRBJ1-1	TRBV14	10	NA	CASSHLEAFF	TGTGCCAGCAGTCACCTAGAAGCTTTCTTT
NA	TRBJ1-3	TRBV5-1	14	NA	CASSLGQLGNTIYF	TGCGCCAGCAGCTTGGGACAGTTAGGAAACACCATATATTTT
NA	TRBJ1-1	TRBV7-8	14	TRBD1	CASSFDRGRPRAFF	TGTGCCAGCAGCTTTGACAGGGGACGACCACGGGCTTTCTTT
NA	TRBJ1-2	TRBV7-6	14	NA	CASSLDEGTGGYTF	TGTGCCAGCAGCTTAGATGAGGGAACGGGCGGCTACACCTTC
once	TRBJ2-7	TRBV5-6	15	TRBD1	CASSLDRDRAYEQYF	TGTGCCAGCAGCTTGGACCGGGACAGGGCCTACGAGCAGTACTTC
NA	TRBJ1-1	TRBV6-4	13	NA	CTSSEGRNTEAFF	TGTACCAGCAGTGAGGGGAGGAACACTGAAGCTTTCTTT
NA	TRBJ2-7	TRBV29-1	13	NA	CSVSHQDPYEQYF	TGCAGCGTAAGCCATCAGGATCCCTACGAGCAGTACTTC
NA	TRBJ1-6	TRBV11-2	13	NA	CASSLAGYSPLHF	TGTGCCAGCAGCTTAGCTGGTTATTCACCCCTCCACTTT
NA	TRBJ2-3	TRBV6-5	13	NA	CASSLGPTDTQYF	TGTGCCAGCAGCCTGGGTCCCACAGATACGCAGTATTTT
NA	TRBJ1-6	TRBV7-9	15	NA	CASSPGSSYNSPLHF	TGTGCCAGCAGCCCCGGGAGCTCCTATAATTCACCCCTCCACTTT
NA	TRBJ2-3	TRBV27	16	TRBD2	CASRAAPSGNTDTQYF	TGTGCCAGCAGAGCGGCCCCTAGCGGGAACACAGATACGCAGTATTTT
NA	TRBJ2-5	TRBV7-3	13	NA	CASSLVPQETQYF	TGTGCCAGCAGCTTAGTACCCCAAGAGACCCAGTACTTC
few	TRBJ2-7	TRBV7-2	13	NA	CASSLVQSYEQYF	TGTGCCAGCAGCTTAGTACAGTCCTACGAGCAGTACTTC
NA	TRBJ2-5	TRBV5-1	14	NA	CASSLANGGETQYF	TGCGCCAGCAGCTTGGCCAATGGGGGAGAGACCCAGTACTTC
NA	TRBJ2-1	TRBV6-5	14	NA	CASSYRQGRNEQFF	TGTGCCAGCAGTTATCGTCAGGGTCGCAATGAGCAGTTCTTC
NA	TRBJ2-5	TRBV6-1	15	TRBD1	CASSVGQHIRETQYF	TGTGCCAGCAGTGTGGGACAGCATATTCGGGAGACCCAGTACTTC
NA	TRBJ1-2	TRBV6-5	12	TRBD1	CASADRAGGYTF	TGTGCCAGCGCGGACAGGGCGGGCGGCTACACCTTC
NA	TRBJ2-6	TRBV11-1	14	NA	CASSLSTWANVLTF	TGTGCCAGCAGCTTATCAACCTGGGCCAACGTCCTGACTTTC
NA	TRBJ1-1	TRBV6-5	14	TRBD1	CASRTGTGRSEAFF	TGTGCCAGCAGGACCGGGACAGGCCGAAGTGAAGCTTTCTTT
NA	TRBJ2-7	TRBV2	13	NA	CASTGTASYEQYF	TGTGCCAGCACAGGGACGGCCTCCTACGAGCAGTACTTC
NA	TRBJ2-3	TRBV9	14	NA	CASSVAGSTDTQYF	TGTGCCAGCAGCGTAGCTGGGAGCACAGATACGCAGTATTTT
NA	TRBJ1-2	TRBV7-3	15	NA	CASSLAGAPNYGYTF	TGTGCCAGCAGCTTAGCCGGGGCACCTAACTATGGCTACACCTTC
NA	TRBJ1-2	TRBV4-3	15	NA	CASSQAPTANYGYTF	TGCGCCAGCAGCCAAGCCCCGACAGCGAACTATGGCTACACCTTC
NA	TRBJ1-2	TRBV28	11	TRBD1	CASRSGGGYTF	TGTGCCAGCAGGTCAGGGGGCGGCTACACCTTC
few	TRBJ1-4	TRBV6-6	15	NA	CASSPPGGVNEKLFF	TGTGCCAGCAGTCCCCCAGGAGGGGTCAATGAAAAACTGTTTTTT
NA	TRBJ2-3	TRBV28	16	NA	CASSLGTPMGTDTQYF	TGTGCCAGCAGCTTAGGGACCCCTATGGGCACAGATACGCAGTATTTT
NA	TRBJ1-5	TRBV28	17	TRBD1	CASSSKIQGWGNQPQHF	TGTGCCAGCAGTTCGAAAATACAGGGGTGGGGCAATCAGCCCCAGCATTTT
few	TRBJ1-3	TRBV10-3	14	NA	CAIRTGNSGNTIYF	TGTGCCATCAGGACGGGTAACTCTGGAAACACCATATATTTT
NA	TRBJ2-5	TRBV4-2	17	NA	CASSPRGGGVFPETQYF	TGTGCCAGCAGCCCCAGAGGAGGGGGCGTATTTCCAGAGACCCAGTACTTC
NA	TRBJ1-1	TRBV6-5	15	NA	CASSYVWGAHTEAFF	TGTGCCAGCAGTTACGTGTGGGGGGCCCATACTGAAGCTTTCTTT
NA	TRBJ1-4	TRBV5-6	14	NA	CASSSDLRNEKLFF	TGTGCCAGCAGCTCGGACCTCAGAAATGAAAAACTGTTTTTT
NA	TRBJ1-5	TRBV18	12	NA	CASSTAGQPQHF	TGTGCCAGCTCAACGGCTGGTCAGCCCCAGCATTTT
NA	TRBJ1-4	TRBV4-3	16	TRBD1	CASSQDLTGGMGKLFF	TGCGCCAGCAGCCAAGACTTGACAGGGGGTATGGGAAAACTGTTTTTT
NA	TRBJ1-3	TRBV7-9	15	NA	CASSLATGTGNTIYF	TGTGCCAGCAGCTTAGCAACAGGTACAGGGAACACCATATATTTT
NA	TRBJ2-3	TRBV4-1	20	NA	CASSQETSPGTFFAGDTQYF	TGCGCCAGCAGCCAAGAAACCTCGCCGGGGACTTTCTTTGCAGGAGATACGCAGTATTTT
NA	TRBJ2-7	TRBV30	14	NA	CAWSAVKGGGEQYF	TGTGCCTGGAGTGCCGTGAAGGGGGGTGGGGAGCAGTACTTC
NA	TRBJ1-1	TRBV6-1	14	TRBD1	CASSPRGVNTEAFF	TGTGCCAGCAGCCCCAGGGGGGTGAACACTGAAGCTTTCTTT
NA	TRBJ1-5	TRBV15	17	NA	CATSRIKVSTSNQPQHF	TGTGCCACCAGCAGAATCAAGGTTTCCACTAGCAATCAGCCCCAGCATTTT
NA	TRBJ2-5	TRBV10-2	18	TRBD2	CASSDVPGLAGGQETQYF	TGCGCCAGCAGTGACGTCCCGGGACTAGCGGGGGGGCAAGAGACCCAGTACTTC
NA	TRBJ1-1	TRBV7-9	19	NA	CASSYGPLVGREMNTEAFF	TGTGCCAGCAGCTACGGCCCTCTTGTAGGCCGAGAGATGAACACTGAAGCTTTCTTT
NA	TRBJ2-1	TRBV5-1	12	NA	CASSFIENEQFF	TGCGCCAGCAGCTTTATTGAGAATGAGCAGTTCTTC
NA	TRBJ1-5	TRBV28	12	NA	CASTGPGQPQHF	TGTGCCAGCACGGGACCCGGTCAGCCCCAGCATTTT
NA	TRBJ1-3	TRBV28	17	NA	CASSFAGGASSGNTIYF	TGTGCCAGCAGCTTTGCCGGCGGGGCTTCCTCTGGAAACACCATATATTTT
NA	TRBJ1-2	TRBV5-1	15	TRBD1	CASSLAGTGDYGYTF	TGCGCCAGCAGCTTGGCCGGGACAGGTGACTATGGCTACACCTTC
once	TRBJ1-4	TRBV28	15	NA	CASSLVQGGREKLFF	TGTGCCAGCAGTTTAGTCCAGGGAGGCCGGGAAAAACTGTTTTTT
NA	TRBJ2-2	TRBV9	15	TRBD1	CASSVRQGSTGELFF	TGTGCCAGCAGCGTCCGACAGGGGAGCACCGGGGAGCTGTTTTTT
NA	TRBJ1-6	TRBV5-1	16	TRBD1	CASSLVQGRQDSPLHF	TGCGCCAGCAGCTTAGTACAGGGGCGTCAGGATTCACCCCTCCACTTT
NA	TRBJ2-1	TRBV5-1	14	NA	CASSLAGTGNEQFF	TGCGCCAGCAGCTTGGCCGGTACGGGCAATGAGCAGTTCTTC
NA	TRBJ1-5	TRBV6-1	11	NA	CASSVNQPQHF	TGTGCCAGTTCGGTTAATCAGCCCCAGCATTTT
NA	TRBJ2-7	TRBV18	15	NA	CASSPGSSEAYEQYF	TGTGCCAGCTCACCGGGTTCTAGCGAGGCCTACGAGCAGTACTTC